The 7 T cell receptor beta chains below all came from one sample that was sequenced in a study of vaccination effects on CD4 cells after COVID-19. Clones were read by immunoSEQ multiplex PCR, and TCRdb kept only the in-frame ones, dropping some. This table holds 35,000 to 40,000 clones, around 70% found once. No antigen has been identified for these receptors. Before any sequencing was done, the ViraFEST assay used viral peptide pools to expand antigen-specific CD4+ T cells. When ten to eleven days of culture had elapsed, CD4+ T cells were isolated. This person caught SARS-CoV-2 sometime from March to December 2020, and PCR testing confirmed the infection. The sample was CD4+ T cells from PBMCs cultured with HCoV-NL63 spike peptides, taken before COVID-19 vaccination. Receptors were obtained from a human donor who had a prior SARS-CoV-2 infection.

This clone has a handful of counts. V and J are TRBV3-1 (or the pseudogene TRBV3-2) and TRBJ1-2; the D gene is possibly TRBD1 (6 bases). Germline assignment: CDR1 LGHDT and CDR2 YNNKEL (reference sequence). V lost 1 base and J lost 5, with 17 bases in between. The CDR3 length is 16 residues. The CDR3 region has the DNA TGTGCCAGCAGCCAAGGACCTCACGGGGGCAGTTATGGCTACACCTTC. Amino acids: CASSQGPHGGSYGYTF.

This chain links TRBV7-4 with TRBJ2-5; TRBD2 aligns across 9 bases. This CDR3 has 16 residues. V lost 1 base, J lost 10 bases, and 13 bases stayed unmatched. Germline V lookup: CDR1 SGHVT, CDR2 SQSDAQ. CDR3 nucleotides: TGTGCCAGCAGCTTAGGGCCCAGGGGGACGCGGGGGGGCCAGTACTTC. Its protein is CASSLGPRGTRGGQYF.

The V call is TRBV9, the J call TRBJ1-1; D gene ambiguous. Germline V gene sequence: CDR1 SGDLS, CDR2 YYNGEE. The CDR3 runs 15 residues. V was cut by 0 bases and J by 5 bases, with 14 bases left in between. The CDR3 region is CASSVDTSRETEAFF. The CDR3 bases are TGTGCCAGCAGCGTAGACACATCCCGGGAGACTGAAGCTTTCTTT.

The chain's CDR3 is CASRLRGYEQYF. DNA for the CDR3: TGTGCAAGTCGCTTAAGGGGCTACGAGCAGTACTTC. The gene calls are TRBV12-2 and TRBJ2-7; the D call in the table, TRBD1, was not verified against the DNA. TRBV12-2 is a listed pseudogene. This CDR3 is built from 12 residues.

This chain connects TRBV7-8 to TRBJ2-7; D is uncertain. The V end was cut by 5 bases, the J end by 2 bases, with 16 bases between. The CDR3 covers 15 residues. In germline, CDR1 is SGHVS, CDR2 FQNEAQ. The CDR3, as DNA: TGTGCCAGCAGCCCTTTGCGACTGCCCGCCTACGAGCAGTACTTC. It translates to CASSPLRLPAYEQYF.

The chain is built from TRBV11-3 and TRBJ2-1, with 9 bases identical to TRBD2. V shed 4 bases, J shed 8 bases, and the junction held 15 bases outside the gene matches. The CDR3 runs 17 residues. The germline V gene encodes CDR1 SGHNT and CDR2 YENEEA. CDR3 in DNA: TGTGCCAGCAGCTCCGGAGTGGAGGCGGGAGGGTACGATGAGCAGTTCTTC. Amino acid sequence: CASSSGVEAGGYDEQFF.

This chain connects TRBV9 to TRBJ2-3; 11 bases are shared with TRBD2. The germline gives CDR1 SGDLS, CDR2 YYNGEE. The CDR3 sequence is 16 residues long. V trimming: 4 bases; J trimming: 4 bases; junction bases outside the gene matches: 8. The CDR3 DNA sequence: TGTGCCAGCAGCCCAGATAGCGGGAGGGCCCCAGATACGCAGTATTTT. It yields the protein CASSPDSGRAPDTQYF. Full variable domain (missing parts from reference TRBV9 and TRBJ2-3): DSGVTQTPKHLITATGQRVTLRCSPRSGDLSVYWYQQSLDQGLQFLIQYYNGEERAKGNILERFSAQQFPDLHSELNLSSLELGDSALYFCASSPDSGRAPDTQYFGPGTRLTVL.